These 22 T cell receptor beta chains originate from one sample sequenced in a study of blood T cells in healthy people across ages. Through a sample-barcoded 5' primer and a J-beta primer mix, a second PCR was run for about 6 to 11 cycles. TCRdb used MiXCR to reprocess the 5' RACE reads, holding one entry per CDR3 protein. The sample has about 800,000 distinct CDR3 sequences; roughly 25% are singletons. The data also belong to a second study, concerning T cells of mothers and their children.

Sequenced: blood. Receptors originate from a boy aged 10-17 years in good health.

The chain uses TRBV9 and TRBJ2-3; 8 bases align to TRBD1. CDR1 is SGDLS, CDR2 YYNGEE, per germline. With 3 bases clipped from V and 4 bases from J, the junction kept 13 bases outside the gene matches. The CDR3 has 17 amino acids. CDR3 DNA: TGTGCCAGCAGCGGCCGCCCGACAGGGGTAAGGGCAGATACGCAGTATTTT. This codes for CASSGRPTGVRADTQYF.

At least ten counts were recorded for this clonotype. This sequence joins TRBV7-2 and TRBJ1-2; no clear D gene. The CDR3 runs 12 residues. CDR1 and CDR2 from the germline V gene are SGHTA and FQGNSA. V lost 1 base and J 6 bases, leaving 6 bases between the germline ends. As DNA, the CDR3 is TGTGCCAGCAGCTTAGGGGGTGATGGCTACACCTTC. It yields the protein CASSLGGDGYTF.

V usage is TRBV18 and J usage is TRBJ1-1; 7 nucleotides line up with TRBD1. Germline V lookup: CDR1 KGHSH, CDR2 LQKENI. The trim removed 2 bases at V and 0 bases at J, leaving 6 bases unmatched. The CDR3 has 16 amino acids. The CDR3 region has the DNA TGTGCCAGCTCACCAAGGGCAGGGGGGATGAACACTGAAGCTTTCTTT. Protein sequence: CASSPRAGGMNTEAFF.

The chain is built from TRBV12-3 or TRBV12-4 and TRBJ1-2, with TRBD1 matching over 10 bases. This CDR3 is built from 15 residues. Trimming cost V 5 bases and J 2 bases; bases outside gene matches: 5. CDR3 region: CASSTLGQGNYGYTF. The CDR3 DNA sequence: TGTGCCAGCAGTACCTTGGGACAGGGGAACTATGGCTACACCTTC.

Regarding this clonotype: The conserved phenylalanine or tryptophan normally closing the CDR3 is absent here, so this likely arose from a read error. The V gene is TRBV24-1, the J gene TRBJ2-3; D unclear. V lost 2 bases to trimming and J lost 4 bases, with 9 bases between them. Germline V CDR1 and CDR2: KGHDR, SFDVKD. There are 14 residues in the CDR3. CDR3 nucleotide sequence: TGTGCCACCAGTGATTCGCTAGGCGCAGATACGCAGTATCTT. Translation gives CATSDSLGADTQYL.

Only one count was recorded for this clonotype. This chain joins TRBV3-1 and TRBJ2-3, with 9 positions matching TRBD2. The ends lost 3 bases at V and 1 base at J; junction bases unmatched: 5. CDR3 length: 16 residues. Germline V gene lookup returns CDR1 LGHDT and CDR2 YNNKEL (reference sequence). CDR3 in DNA: TGTGCCAGCAGCCAGGCTAGCGGGGTGGGCACAGATACGCAGTATTTT. Translating gives CASSQASGVGTDTQYF.

This clonotype was counted a few times. V gene TRBV27 combines with J gene TRBJ2-1; maybe TRBD2 (6 bases). CDR3 length equals 13 residues. CDR1 MNHEY and CDR2 SMNVEV come from the germline V gene (reference sequence). The V gene lost 3 bases and the J gene lost 9 bases, with 12 bases spanning the gap. The CDR3 DNA is TGTGCCAGCAGTTTCGGATTGGGAGGTGAGCAGTTCTTC. It encodes CASSFGLGGEQFF.

This clonotype was seen a few times. The chain carries TRBV6-2 or TRBV6-3 and TRBJ2-5, with D possibly TRBD1 on 6 matching bases. The DNA end is a closer match to TRBJ2-1, so the J assignment may be wrong. The CDR3 is 13 amino acids. Germline V gene data show CDR1 as MNHEY and CDR2 as SVGEGT. The CDR3 nucleotides read TGTGCCAGCAGTTATTTCAGGGGCAATGAGCAGTTCTTC. This encodes CASSYFRGNEQFF.

The chain recombines TRBV7-8 with TRBJ2-5, with 7 bases matching TRBD1. With the DNA end fitting TRBJ2-1 better, the J assignment may be wrong. The CDR3 has 15 residues. CDR1 is SGHVS and CDR2 is FQNEAQ in the germline V gene. CDR3: CASSLQDRTYNEQFF. Written as DNA, the CDR3 is TGTGCCAGCAGCTTACAGGACAGGACCTACAATGAGCAGTTCTTC.

This clonotype was counted only a few times. The chain links TRBV27 to TRBJ2-1, with 8 bases lining up with TRBD2. CDR1 MNHEY and CDR2 SMNVEV come from the germline V gene (reference sequence). The CDR3 is 17 residues long. Trimming took 5 bases from V and 0 from J; bases not matched to a gene: 9. The CDR3 DNA follows: TGTGCCAGCAGTGGAAGGGAGCTAGCGGGCTCCTACAATGAGCAGTTCTTC. Translating it yields CASSGRELAGSYNEQFF.

This clonotype was seen more than once but under ten times. The chain has TRBV4-2 and TRBJ2-1, with 9 bases identical to TRBD2. This CDR3 region has 15 residues. Germline CDR1 is LGHNA and CDR2 is YNFKEQ. Trimming cost V 0 bases and J 4 bases; bases outside gene matches: 1. For the CDR3, the DNA is TGTGCCAGCAGCCAAGAACTAGCGGGTTACAATGAGCAGTTCTTC. It translates to CASSQELAGYNEQFF.

This clonotype has more than one count but fewer than ten. The genes are TRBV20-1 and TRBJ2-3; 9 bases fit TRBD2. The V segment lost 1 base and the J segment 4 bases; nucleotides outside the gene matches: 9. In germline, CDR1 is DFQATT, CDR2 SNEGSKA (reference sequence). CDR3 length equals 16 residues. CDR3 sequence reads: CSARALAGDGADTQYF. The CDR3 nucleotides read TGCAGTGCTAGAGCTTTAGCGGGAGATGGGGCAGATACGCAGTATTTT.

The J gene is TRBJ2-6, the V gene TRBV28, with 10 bases identical to TRBD1. J gave up 2 bases and V 8 bases, and 6 bases lay outside the gene matches. Germline CDR1 MDHEN, CDR2 SYDVKM. The CDR3 loop spans 16 amino acids. This CDR3 is CASGDRGMAGANVLTF. CDR3 DNA: TGTGCCAGCGGGGACAGGGGAATGGCTGGGGCCAACGTCCTGACTTTC.

This chain links TRBV23-1 with TRBJ2-7, with no clear D. TRBV23-1 is reported as an ORF; its role is uncertain. The CDR3 contains 16 residues. Trimming took 0 bases from V and 7 from J, leaving 19 bases between them. CDR3 in amino acids: CASSQSETQPLGEQYF. The CDR3 DNA reads TGCGCCAGCAGTCAATCCGAAACACAACCCTTGGGGGAGCAGTACTTC.

V usage is TRBV5-6 and J usage is TRBJ2-7, with TRBD2 identical over 8 bases. Losses at the gene ends were 2 bases for V and 6 bases for J; bases not matched to a gene: 10. Germline V gene data show CDR1 as SGHDT and CDR2 as YYEEEE. The CDR3 is 15 residues long. CDR3 amino acids: CASSLTTGGLIEQYF. Here the CDR3 DNA reads TGTGCCAGCAGCTTAACCACGGGGGGGCTCATCGAGCAGTACTTC.

This chain links TRBV3-1 with TRBJ2-7; D may correspond to TRBD1 or TRBD2 (6 bases each). CDR3 length: 15 residues. The V and J ends lost 3 bases and 4 bases respectively, with 16 bases between them. Germline CDR1 is LGHDT and CDR2 is YNNKEL (reference sequence). CDR3 nucleotide sequence: TGTGCCAGCAGCCAGGGGGGCTCAGCCGCTTACGAGCAGTACTTC. It specifies CASSQGGSAAYEQYF.

About this clonotype itself: One junction end does not reproduce the germline sequence, and a read error may be involved. The CDR3 region has the DNA TGTGCCAGCAGTGAACGGGCACCTAGGGACATTCAGTGCTTC. Translated, it gives CASSERAPRDIQCF. The chain links TRBV6-1 to TRBJ2-4, with a possible D match to TRBD1 (6 bases). Germline V gene data show CDR1 as MNHNS and CDR2 as SASEGT. This CDR3 comprises 14 residues.

The J gene is TRBJ2-1, the V gene TRBV12-3 or TRBV12-4; no clear D gene. The J call may be faulty, since TRBJ2-5 better matches the DNA end. The CDR3 is 15 amino acids. For the CDR3, the DNA is TGTGCCAGCAGTTTCGGCCTAAACATTCAAGAGACCCAGTACTTC. Residues: CASSFGLNIQETQYF.

This clonotype turned up a few times. The CDR3 loop reads CASSPNPSGRALKETQYF. The DNA for the CDR3 is TGTGCCAGCTCACCAAACCCTAGCGGGAGGGCCCTCAAGGAGACCCAGTACTTC. V usage is TRBV18 and J usage is TRBJ2-5; 12 positions match TRBD2. This CDR3 spans 18 amino acids. Germline CDR1 KGHSH, CDR2 LQKENI. Germline trimming cut 2 bases from V and 5 bases from J; bases unmatched to any gene: 12.

The rearrangement links TRBV20-1 to TRBJ2-5, with TRBD2 as a possible D gene (5 bases). This CDR3 has 15 residues. The germline CDR1 and CDR2 sequences are DFQATT and SNEGSKA (reference sequence). With 3 bases removed from V and 5 bases from J, the gap between germline ends came to 19 bases. CDR3 in amino acids: CSARAKGSERETQYF. In DNA form, the CDR3 reads TGCAGTGCTAGGGCTAAAGGGAGTGAAAGGGAGACCCAGTACTTC.

The rearrangement joins TRBV6-2 or TRBV6-3 to TRBJ2-1; D possibly matches TRBD1 or TRBD2 (5 bases each). TRBJ2-5 explains the end of the DNA better; the J call may be wrong. The CDR3 totals 12 residues. Germline V lookup: CDR1 MNHEY, CDR2 SVGEGT. The CDR3 DNA sequence: TGTGCCAGCAGTTGGGGGAAAGAGACCCAGTACTTC. Translated, it gives CASSWGKETQYF.

The rearrangement links TRBV11-2 to TRBJ1-5; D gene ambiguous. Per germline, CDR1 SGHAT and CDR2 FQNNGV. Trimming took off 4 bases at V and 4 bases at J, with 11 bases between the two ends. CDR3 length equals 14 residues. The CDR3 region is CASSSTDGNQPQHF. For the CDR3, the DNA is TGTGCCAGCAGCTCAACGGACGGGAATCAGCCCCAGCATTTT.